The clone carrying this T cell receptor beta chain was detected ten times or more. Its antigen is not identified. This specimen belongs to a study of T-cell reconstitution after alpha-beta-depleted transplantation in children. Regarding the study as a whole: It was surviving recipient T cells and thymic progenitors that gave some patients high TCRbeta diversity at day 60. At the one-year point after transplant, T-cell counts and TCRbeta diversity were found to come mostly from T cells that had been newly produced. The origin of alpha-beta T cells about two months after transplant was reportedly several hundred expanded graft clones.

Preparing the TCRbeta library involved the use of unique molecular identifiers. TCRdb reprocessed the PCR reads with MiXCR, giving one entry per CDR3 protein. Among under 300,000 distinct CDR3 sequences, around 10% were seen once, and the ten largest hold less than 25%. Germline V gene data show CDR1 as SQVTM and CDR2 as ANQGSEA. The CDR3 sequence is 16 residues long. Trimming took 5 bases from V and 4 from J; bases not matched to a gene: 13. The chain couples TRBV29-1 to TRBJ2-1; 8 bases match TRBD2. This TCR came from a male patient aged 2 to 9 who had a stem cell transplant for chronic granulomatous disease, so the T cells may come from the graft donor. The specimen comprised peripheral blood, sampled 180 days after TCRalphabeta/CD19-depleted stem cell transplant. CDR3 DNA sequence: TGCAGCGTTCGGAGGACGGGGGGGCCCTTATACAATGAGCAGTTCTTC. It is translated as CSVRRTGGPLYNEQFF.